This T cell receptor beta chain was sequenced for a study of post-analysis software for immune sequencing data. Trimming stripped 3 bases from V and 2 bases from J, with 0 bases between. CDR1 SGHNT and CDR2 YYREEE come from the germline V gene (reference sequence). The CDR3 has 12 residues. Prepared TCR beta cDNA libraries contained unique molecular identifiers. TCRdb called the PCR reads again in MiXCR, with one record for every CDR3 protein. Among 170,000 or so distinct CDR3 sequences listed, about 30% were seen once. In its sample, this clonotype was seen a few times. Its antigen is unknown. The study, taken as a whole, reports: TRBV5-6, TRBV5-1 and TRBV20-1 belonged to a set of about 5 TRBV segments that were more frequent in patients than controls. F-measure co-clustering was strong for batch-matched samples.

Sequences were obtained from blood. This TCR came from a girl aged 5-17 years with multiple sclerosis. The chain links TRBV5-4 to TRBJ1-6; no clear D. The CDR3 DNA reads as TGTGCCAGCAGCTCCTATAATTCACCCCTCCACTTT. Translation: CASSSYNSPLHF.